This T cell receptor (beta chain) was identified in a study of blood T cells in healthy people across ages. Notes on the study in general: It was not known whether donors were CMV positive (a possible confounder of expanded clonotype changes).

This CDR3 region has 18 residues. J lost 0 bases, V lost 4 bases, and 9 bases had no gene match. CDR1 is MDHEN, CDR2 SYDVKM, per germline. This clonotype has a count of ten or more. Its antigen is not identified. Using a J-beta primer mix together with a sample-barcoded 5' primer, a second PCR was run for roughly 6 to 12 cycles. TCRdb reanalysed the 5' RACE reads using MiXCR and keeps one entry per CDR3 protein. The sample lists over 1,500,000 distinct CDR3 sequences, just under 50% occurring once. This clonotype originated in a woman aged 40 to 50 in good health. The sample consisted of blood. This chain uses TRBV28 with TRBJ2-6; 7 bases fit TRBD1. CDR3 nucleotides: TGTGCCAGCAGTTCGACAGGGAAACCCCTCTCTGGGGCCAACGTCCTGACTTTC. It codes for CASSSTGKPLSGANVLTF.